The source of this TCR beta chain is a study of CXCR3-negative and CXCR3-positive naive CD8 T cells. Carrying UMI labels, the TRB cDNA libraries were prepared through 5' RACE. TCRdb re-called the 5' RACE reads; one entry per CDR3 protein, DNA not given. This sample's table reports more than 100,000 distinct CDR3 sequences. Of note for this clonotype: Its target is unknown.

Study-wide points: Naive CXCR3-positive cells had TRB CDR3s more hydrophobic than those of CXCR3-negative naive cells. The TRBV-TRBJ usage of naive CXCR3-negative and CXCR3-positive cells was similar, but that of memory cells differed.

The germline gives CDR1 SEHNR, CDR2 FQNEAQ (reference sequence). This CDR3 contains 16 residues. This sequence joins TRBV7-9 and TRBJ2-3; there is no DNA to check the TCRdb D call of TRBD1. Sequencing used naive CXCR3+ CD8+ T cells from blood. Regarding subset: CD45RO-CCR7+CD27+CD95- naive CD8+ T cells expressing CXCR3 (TNR3+). This TCR came from a human donor in good health. Some clones in this sample may be carry-over from other donors' samples. CDR3 in amino acids: CASRIQGDQGADTQYF.